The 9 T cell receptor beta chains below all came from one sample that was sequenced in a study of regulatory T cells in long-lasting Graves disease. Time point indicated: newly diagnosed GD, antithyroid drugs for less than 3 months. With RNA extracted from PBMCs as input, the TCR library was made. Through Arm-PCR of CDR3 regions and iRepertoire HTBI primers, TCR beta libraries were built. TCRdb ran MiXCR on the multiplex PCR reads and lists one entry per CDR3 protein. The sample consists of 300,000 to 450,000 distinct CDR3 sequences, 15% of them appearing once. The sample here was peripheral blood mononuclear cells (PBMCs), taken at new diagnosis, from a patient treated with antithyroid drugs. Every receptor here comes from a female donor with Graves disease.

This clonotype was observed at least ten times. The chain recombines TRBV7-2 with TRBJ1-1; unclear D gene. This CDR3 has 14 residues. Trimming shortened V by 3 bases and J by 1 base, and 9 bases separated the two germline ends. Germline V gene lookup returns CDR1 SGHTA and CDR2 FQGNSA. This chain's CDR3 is CASSLTRGNTEAFF. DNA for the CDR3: TGTGCCAGCAGCTTGACCCGGGGGAACACTGAAGCTTTCTTT.

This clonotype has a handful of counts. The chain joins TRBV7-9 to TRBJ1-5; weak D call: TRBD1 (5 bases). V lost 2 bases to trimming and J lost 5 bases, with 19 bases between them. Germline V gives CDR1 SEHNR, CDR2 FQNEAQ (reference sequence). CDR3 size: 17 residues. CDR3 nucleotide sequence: TGTGCCAGCAGCTTATGGCCCGTTGGGGCGCGGGATCAGCCCCAGCATTTT. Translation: CASSLWPVGARDQPQHF.

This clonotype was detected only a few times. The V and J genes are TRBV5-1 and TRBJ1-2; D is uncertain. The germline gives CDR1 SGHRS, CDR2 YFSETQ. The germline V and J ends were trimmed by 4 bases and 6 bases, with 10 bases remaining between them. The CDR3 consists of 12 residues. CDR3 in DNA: TGCGCCAGCAGCCGTGAGGGCGATGGCTACACCTTC. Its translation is CASSREGDGYTF.

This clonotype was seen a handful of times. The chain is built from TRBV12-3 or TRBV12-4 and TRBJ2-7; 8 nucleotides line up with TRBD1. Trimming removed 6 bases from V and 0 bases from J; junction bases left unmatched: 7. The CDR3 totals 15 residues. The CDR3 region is CASSWGTGPSYEQYF. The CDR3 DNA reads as TGTGCCAGCAGCTGGGGGACAGGACCCTCCTACGAGCAGTACTTC.

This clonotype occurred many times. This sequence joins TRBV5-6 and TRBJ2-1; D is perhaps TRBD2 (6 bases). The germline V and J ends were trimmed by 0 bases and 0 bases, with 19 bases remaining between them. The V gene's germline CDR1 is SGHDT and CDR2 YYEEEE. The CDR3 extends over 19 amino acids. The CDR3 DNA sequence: TGTGCCAGCAGCTTGGACGGGGTGGCGGGAACTACCTCCTACAATGAGCAGTTCTTC. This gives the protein CASSLDGVAGTTSYNEQFF.

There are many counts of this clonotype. The CDR3 DNA is TGTGCCAGCAGCCAGCCGACTGGAGGAGCGGGAGCAGTCGGGACCACAGATACGCAGTATTTT. This translates into CASSQPTGGAGAVGTTDTQYF. The chain employs TRBV6-1 and TRBJ2-3; 8 bases line up with TRBD2. V trimming: 6 bases; J trimming: 2 bases; junction bases outside the gene matches: 25. The V gene's germline CDR1 is MNHNS and CDR2 SASEGT. This CDR3 is built from 21 residues.

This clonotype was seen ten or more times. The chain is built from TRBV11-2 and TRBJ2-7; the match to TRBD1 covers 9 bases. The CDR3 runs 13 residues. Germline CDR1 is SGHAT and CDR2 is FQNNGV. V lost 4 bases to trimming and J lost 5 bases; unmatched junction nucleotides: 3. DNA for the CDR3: TGTGCCAGCAGCTCGGGACAGGGTCACGAGCAGTACTTC. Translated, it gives CASSSGQGHEQYF. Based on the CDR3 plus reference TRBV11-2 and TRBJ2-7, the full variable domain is EAGVAQSPRYKIIEKRQSVAFWCNPISGHATLYWYQQILGQGPKLLIQFQNNGVVDDSQLPKDRFSAERLKGVDSTLKIQPAKLEDSAVYLCASSSGQGHEQYFGPGTRLTVT.

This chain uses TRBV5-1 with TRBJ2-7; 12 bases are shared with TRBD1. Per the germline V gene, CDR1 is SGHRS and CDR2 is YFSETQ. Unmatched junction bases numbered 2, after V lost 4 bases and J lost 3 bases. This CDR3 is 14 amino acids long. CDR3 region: CASSGTGGLYEQYF. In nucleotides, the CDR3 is TGCGCCAGCAGCGGGACAGGGGGCCTCTACGAGCAGTACTTC. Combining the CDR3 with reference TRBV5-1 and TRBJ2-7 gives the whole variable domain KAGVTQTPRYLIKTRGQQVTLSCSPISGHRSVSWYQQTPGQGLQFLFEYFSETQRNKGNFPGRFSGRQFSNSRSEMNVSTLELGDSALYLCASSGTGGLYEQYFGPGTRLTVT.

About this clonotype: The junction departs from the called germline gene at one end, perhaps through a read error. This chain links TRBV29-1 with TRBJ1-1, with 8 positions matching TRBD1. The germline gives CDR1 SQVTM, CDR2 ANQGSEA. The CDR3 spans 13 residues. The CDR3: CSVGQGPNTEASF. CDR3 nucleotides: TGCAGCGTCGGACAGGGCCCGAACACTGAAGCTTCCTTT.